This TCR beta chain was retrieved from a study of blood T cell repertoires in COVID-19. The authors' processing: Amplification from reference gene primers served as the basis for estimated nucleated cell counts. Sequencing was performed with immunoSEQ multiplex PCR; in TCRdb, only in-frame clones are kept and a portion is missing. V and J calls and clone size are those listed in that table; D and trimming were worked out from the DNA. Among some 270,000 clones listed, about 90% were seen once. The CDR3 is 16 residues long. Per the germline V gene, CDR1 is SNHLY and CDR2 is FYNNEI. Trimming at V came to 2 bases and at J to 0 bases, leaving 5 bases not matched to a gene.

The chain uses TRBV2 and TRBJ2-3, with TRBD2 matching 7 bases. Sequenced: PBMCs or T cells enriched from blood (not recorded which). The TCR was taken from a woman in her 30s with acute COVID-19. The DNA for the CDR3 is TGTGCCAGCAGTGAATACAGTAGCGGGAGCACAGATACGCAGTATTTT. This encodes CASSEYSSGSTDTQYF.